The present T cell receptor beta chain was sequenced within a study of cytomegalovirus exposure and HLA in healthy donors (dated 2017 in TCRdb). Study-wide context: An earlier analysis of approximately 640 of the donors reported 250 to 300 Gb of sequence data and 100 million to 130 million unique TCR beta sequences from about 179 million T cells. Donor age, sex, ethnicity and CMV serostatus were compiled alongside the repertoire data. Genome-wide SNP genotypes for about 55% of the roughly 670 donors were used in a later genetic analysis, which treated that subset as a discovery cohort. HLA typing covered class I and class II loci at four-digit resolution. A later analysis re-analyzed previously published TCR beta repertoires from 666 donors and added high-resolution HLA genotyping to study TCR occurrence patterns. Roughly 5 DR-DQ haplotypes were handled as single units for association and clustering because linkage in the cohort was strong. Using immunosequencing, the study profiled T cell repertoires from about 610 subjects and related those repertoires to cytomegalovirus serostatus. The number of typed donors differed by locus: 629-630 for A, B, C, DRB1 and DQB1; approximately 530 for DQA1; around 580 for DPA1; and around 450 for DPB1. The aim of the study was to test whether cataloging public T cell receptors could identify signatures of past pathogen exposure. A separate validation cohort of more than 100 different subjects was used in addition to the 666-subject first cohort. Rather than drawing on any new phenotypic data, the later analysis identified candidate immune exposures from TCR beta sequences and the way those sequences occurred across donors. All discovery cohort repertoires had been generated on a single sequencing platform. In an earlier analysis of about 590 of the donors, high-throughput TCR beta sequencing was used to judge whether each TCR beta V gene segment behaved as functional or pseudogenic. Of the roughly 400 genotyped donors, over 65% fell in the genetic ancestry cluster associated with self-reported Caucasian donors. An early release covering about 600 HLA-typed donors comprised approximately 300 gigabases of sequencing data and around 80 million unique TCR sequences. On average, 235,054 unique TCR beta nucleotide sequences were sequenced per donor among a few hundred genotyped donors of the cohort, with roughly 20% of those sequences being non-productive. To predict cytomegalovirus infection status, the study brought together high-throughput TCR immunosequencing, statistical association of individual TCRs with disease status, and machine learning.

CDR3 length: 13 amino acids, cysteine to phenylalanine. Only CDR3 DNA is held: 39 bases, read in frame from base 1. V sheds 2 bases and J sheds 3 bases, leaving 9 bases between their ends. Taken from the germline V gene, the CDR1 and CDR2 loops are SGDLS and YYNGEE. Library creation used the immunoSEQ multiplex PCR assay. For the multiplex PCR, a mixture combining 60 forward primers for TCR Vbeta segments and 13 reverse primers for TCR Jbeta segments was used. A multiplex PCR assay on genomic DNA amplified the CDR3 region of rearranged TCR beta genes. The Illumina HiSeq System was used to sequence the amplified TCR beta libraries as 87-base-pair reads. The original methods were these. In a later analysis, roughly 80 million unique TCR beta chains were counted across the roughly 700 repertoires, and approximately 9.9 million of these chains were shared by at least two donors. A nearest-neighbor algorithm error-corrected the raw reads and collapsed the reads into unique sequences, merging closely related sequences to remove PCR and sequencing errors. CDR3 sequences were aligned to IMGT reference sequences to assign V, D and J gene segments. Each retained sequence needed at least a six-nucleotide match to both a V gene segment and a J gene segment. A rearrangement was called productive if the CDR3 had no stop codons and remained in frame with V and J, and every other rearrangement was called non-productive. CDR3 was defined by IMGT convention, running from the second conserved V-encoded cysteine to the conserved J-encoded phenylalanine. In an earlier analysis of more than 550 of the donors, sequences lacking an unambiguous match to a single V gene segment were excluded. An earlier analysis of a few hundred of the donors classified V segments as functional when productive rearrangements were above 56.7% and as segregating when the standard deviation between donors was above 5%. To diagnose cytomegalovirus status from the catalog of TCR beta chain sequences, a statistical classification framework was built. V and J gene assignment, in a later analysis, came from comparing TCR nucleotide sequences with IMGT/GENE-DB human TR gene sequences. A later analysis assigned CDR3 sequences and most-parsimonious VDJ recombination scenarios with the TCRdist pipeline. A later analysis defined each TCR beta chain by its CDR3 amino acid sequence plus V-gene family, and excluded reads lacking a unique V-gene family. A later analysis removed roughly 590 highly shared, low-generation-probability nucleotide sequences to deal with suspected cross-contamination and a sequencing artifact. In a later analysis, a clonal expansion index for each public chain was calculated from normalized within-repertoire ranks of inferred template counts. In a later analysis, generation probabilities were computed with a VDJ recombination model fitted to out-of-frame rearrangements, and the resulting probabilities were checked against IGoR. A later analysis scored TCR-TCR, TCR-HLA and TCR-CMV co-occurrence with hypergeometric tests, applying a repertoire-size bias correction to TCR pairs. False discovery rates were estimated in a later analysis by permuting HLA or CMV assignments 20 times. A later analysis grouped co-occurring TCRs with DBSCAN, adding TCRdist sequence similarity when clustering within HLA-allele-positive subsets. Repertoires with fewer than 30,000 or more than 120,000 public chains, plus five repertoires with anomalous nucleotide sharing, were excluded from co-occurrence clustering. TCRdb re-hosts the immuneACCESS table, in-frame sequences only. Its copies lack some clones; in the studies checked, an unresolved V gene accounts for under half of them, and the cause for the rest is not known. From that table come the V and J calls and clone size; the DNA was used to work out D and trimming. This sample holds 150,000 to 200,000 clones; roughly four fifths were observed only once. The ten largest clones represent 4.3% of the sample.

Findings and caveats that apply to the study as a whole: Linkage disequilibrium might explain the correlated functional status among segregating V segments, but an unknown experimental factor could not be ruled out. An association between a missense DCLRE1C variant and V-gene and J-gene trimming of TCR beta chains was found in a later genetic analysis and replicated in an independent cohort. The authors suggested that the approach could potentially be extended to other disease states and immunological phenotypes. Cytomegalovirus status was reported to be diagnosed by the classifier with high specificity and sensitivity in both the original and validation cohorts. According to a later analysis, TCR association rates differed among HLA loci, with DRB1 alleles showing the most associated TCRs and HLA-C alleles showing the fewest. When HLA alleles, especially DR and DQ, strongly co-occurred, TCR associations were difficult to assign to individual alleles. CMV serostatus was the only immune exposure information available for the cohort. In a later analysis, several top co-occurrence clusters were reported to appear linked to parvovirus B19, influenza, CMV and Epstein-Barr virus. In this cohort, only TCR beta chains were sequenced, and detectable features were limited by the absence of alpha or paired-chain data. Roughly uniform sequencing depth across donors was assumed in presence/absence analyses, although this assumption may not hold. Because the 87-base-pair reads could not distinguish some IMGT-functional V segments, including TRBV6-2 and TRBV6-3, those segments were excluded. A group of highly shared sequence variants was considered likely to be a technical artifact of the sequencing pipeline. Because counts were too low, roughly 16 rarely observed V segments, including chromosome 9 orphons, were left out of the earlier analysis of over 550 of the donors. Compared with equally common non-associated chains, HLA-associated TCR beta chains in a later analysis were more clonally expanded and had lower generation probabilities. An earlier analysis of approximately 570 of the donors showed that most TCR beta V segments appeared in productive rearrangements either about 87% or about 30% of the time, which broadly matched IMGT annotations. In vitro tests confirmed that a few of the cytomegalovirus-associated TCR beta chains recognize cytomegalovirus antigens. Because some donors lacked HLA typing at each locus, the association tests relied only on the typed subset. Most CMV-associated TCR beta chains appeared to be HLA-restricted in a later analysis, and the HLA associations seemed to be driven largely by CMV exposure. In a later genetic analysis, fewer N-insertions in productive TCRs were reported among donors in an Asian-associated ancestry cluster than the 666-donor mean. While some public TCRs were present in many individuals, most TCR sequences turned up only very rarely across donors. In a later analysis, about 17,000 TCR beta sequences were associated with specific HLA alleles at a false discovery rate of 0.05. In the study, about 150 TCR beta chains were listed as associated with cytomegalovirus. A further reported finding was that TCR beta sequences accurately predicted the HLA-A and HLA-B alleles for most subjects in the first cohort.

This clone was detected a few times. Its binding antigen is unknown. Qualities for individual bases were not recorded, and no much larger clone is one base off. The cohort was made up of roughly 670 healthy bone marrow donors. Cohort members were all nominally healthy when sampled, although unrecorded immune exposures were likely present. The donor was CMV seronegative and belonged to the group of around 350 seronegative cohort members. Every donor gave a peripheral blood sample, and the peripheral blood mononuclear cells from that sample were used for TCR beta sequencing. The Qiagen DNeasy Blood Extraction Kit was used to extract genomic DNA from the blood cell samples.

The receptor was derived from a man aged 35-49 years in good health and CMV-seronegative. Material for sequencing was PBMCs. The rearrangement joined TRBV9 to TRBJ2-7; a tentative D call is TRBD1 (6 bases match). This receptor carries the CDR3 CASSVTDSYEQYF. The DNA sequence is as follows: TGTGCCAGCAGCGTTACGGACAGCTACGAGCAGTACTTC.